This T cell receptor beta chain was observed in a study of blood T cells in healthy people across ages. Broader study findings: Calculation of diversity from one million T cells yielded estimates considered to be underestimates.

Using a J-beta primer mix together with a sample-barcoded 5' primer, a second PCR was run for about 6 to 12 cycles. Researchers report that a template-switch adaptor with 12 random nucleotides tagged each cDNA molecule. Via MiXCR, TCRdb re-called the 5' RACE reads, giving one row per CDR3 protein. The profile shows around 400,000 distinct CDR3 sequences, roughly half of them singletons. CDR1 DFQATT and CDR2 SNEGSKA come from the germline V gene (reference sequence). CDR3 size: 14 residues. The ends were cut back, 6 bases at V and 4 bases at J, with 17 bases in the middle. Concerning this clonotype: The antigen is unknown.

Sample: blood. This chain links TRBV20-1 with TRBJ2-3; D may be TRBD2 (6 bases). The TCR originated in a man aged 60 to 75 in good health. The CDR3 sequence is CSATPTRGADTQYF. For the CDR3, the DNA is TGCAGTGCGACGCCGACTAGAGGGGCAGATACGCAGTATTTT.